These 10 T cell receptor beta chains share one sample of origin, sequenced in a study of OX40 agonist ivuxolimab in advanced cancers. The library came from the immunoSEQ multiplex PCR assay. TCRdb limited this immuneACCESS table to in-frame rearrangements with V and J called. A share of clones is missing; checked studies link under half to unresolved V genes, and the rest is unexplained. The sample table lists 26,000 or so clones, 86% of them with a count of one. Of the sample, about 25% is held by the ten largest clones. The source was CD4+ or CD8+ T cells sorted from blood, collected in a trial of the OX40 agonist ivuxolimab. All receptors derive from an adult with an advanced solid tumor such as melanoma, head and neck, liver or kidney cancer.

This rearrangement joins TRBV6-5 to TRBJ2-2; possibly TRBD1 for D (6 bases). Germline V gene sequence: CDR1 MNHEY, CDR2 SVGAGI. V lost 6 bases and J lost 1, with 12 bases in between. This CDR3 spans 15 amino acids. The CDR3 DNA reads TGTGCCAGCAGCTTAACAGGGATGAACACCGGGGAGCTGTTTTTT. Protein sequence: CASSLTGMNTGELFF.

The V call is TRBV5-6, the J call TRBJ1-2; tentatively, D is TRBD1 (5 bases). Germline-derived CDR1 and CDR2 are SGHDT and YYEEEE. V shed 0 bases and J shed 8 bases, with 17 bases lying between them. This CDR3 has 15 amino acids. CDR3 nucleotides: TGTGCCAGCAGCTTGGGGCGGACCCACCAGGGAGGCTACACCTTC. Its translation: CASSLGRTHQGGYTF.

This chain uses TRBV7-8 with TRBJ2-7, with D perhaps matching TRBD2 (6 bases). Germline V CDR1 and CDR2: SGHVS, FQNEAQ. CDR3 length equals 14 residues. Trimming cost V 6 bases and J 0 bases, with 12 bases left between them. CDR3 bases: TGTGCCAGCAGTATGAGCGGGTCCTCCTACGAGCAGTACTTC. Its protein is CASSMSGSSYEQYF.

V gene TRBV19 combines with J gene TRBJ2-7; 8 bases map to TRBD1. Germline CDR1 reads LNHDA; CDR2 reads SQIVND (reference sequence). The V gene end was trimmed by 7 bases and the J gene end by 3 bases; junction bases not matched to a gene: 8. The CDR3 covers 14 residues. Written as DNA, the CDR3 is TGTGCCAGTACTGTTGGGACAGGAGACTACGAGCAGTACTTC. It yields the protein CASTVGTGDYEQYF.

The chain employs TRBV7-8 and TRBJ2-5, with 12 bases fitting TRBD2. Germline values: CDR1 SGHVS, CDR2 FQNEAQ. Trimming took 4 bases from V and 5 from J; bases not matched to a gene: 11. The CDR3 consists of 17 residues. The CDR3 protein is CASSSHRLAGVGETQYF. The CDR3 DNA follows: TGTGCCAGCAGCTCCCACCGACTAGCGGGAGTTGGGGAGACCCAGTACTTC. Full variable domain (remainder filled in from reference TRBV7-8 and TRBJ2-5): GAGVSQSPRYKVAKRGQDVALRCDPISGHVSLFWYQQALGQGPEFLTYFQNEAQLDKSGLPSDRFFAERPEGSVSTLKIQRTQQEDSAVYLCASSSHRLAGVGETQYFGPGTRLLVL.

This chain uses TRBV7-9 with TRBJ2-7; 12 bases fit TRBD2. Unmatched junction bases numbered 7, after V lost 5 bases and J lost 5 bases. The CDR3 runs 15 residues. Germline V gene sequence: CDR1 SEHNR, CDR2 FQNEAQ (reference sequence). CDR3 protein: CASSVVTSGSHEQYF. For the CDR3, the DNA is TGTGCCAGCAGCGTGGTGACTAGCGGGAGCCACGAGCAGTACTTC.

The gene calls are TRBV5-1 and TRBJ2-7, with 7 bases aligning to TRBD1. The CDR3 contains 15 residues. Losses at the gene ends were 3 bases for V and 3 bases for J; bases not matched to a gene: 9. The V gene's germline CDR1 is SGHRS and CDR2 YFSETQ. In DNA, the CDR3 is TGCGCCAGCAGCTCGGCCGGGACAGTAAACTACGAGCAGTACTTC. Translating it yields CASSSAGTVNYEQYF.

The chain combines TRBV19 with TRBJ2-3, with 10 bases lining up with TRBD1. The CDR3 sequence is 15 residues long. The trim removed 4 bases at V and 9 bases at J, leaving 10 bases unmatched. Germline CDR1 reads LNHDA; CDR2 reads SQIVND (reference sequence). CDR3 nucleotide sequence: TGTGCCAGTAGTACCGGGACAGGGGCTGTGTGGACGCAGTATTTT. It specifies CASSTGTGAVWTQYF. Filled out from reference TRBV19 and TRBJ2-3, the complete variable domain reads DGGITQSPKYLFRKEGQNVTLSCEQNLNHDAMYWYRQDPGQGLRLIYYSQIVNDFQKGDIAEGYSVSREKKESFPLTVTSAQKNPTAFYLCASSTGTGAVWTQYFGPGTRLTVL.

The gene calls are TRBV28 and TRBJ2-1; tentative D call: TRBD2 (6 bases). Germline CDR1 is MDHEN and CDR2 is SYDVKM. The CDR3 contains 16 residues. V was trimmed by 3 bases and J by 4 bases, leaving 16 bases between them. CDR3 nucleotide sequence: TGTGCCAGCAGTTTCCAGACTAGTCCTGATTACAATGAGCAGTTCTTC. It is translated as CASSFQTSPDYNEQFF.

CDR3 DNA sequence: TGTGCCAGCAGCTCCCGACAGGGCCCCTACAATGAGCAGTTCTTC. Its translation: CASSSRQGPYNEQFF. The rearrangement joins TRBV11-3 to TRBJ2-1; 7 bases map to TRBD1. The junction had 5 bases not matched to a gene; V was cut back by 4 bases and J by 2 bases. Germline CDR1 reads SGHNT; CDR2 reads YENEEA. The CDR3 extends over 15 amino acids. Full variable domain (missing parts from reference TRBV11-3 and TRBJ2-1): EAGVVQSPRYKIIEKKQPVAFWCNPISGHNTLYWYLQNLGQGPELLIRYENEEAVDDSQLPKDRFSAERLKGVDSTLKIQPAELGDSAVYLCASSSRQGPYNEQFFGPGTRLTVL.